A selection of T cell receptor beta chains follows, all from one sample in a study of OX40 agonist ivuxolimab in advanced cancers. Using immunoSEQ multiplex PCR, the repertoire was profiled, and TCRdb retains in-frame clones only, with some absent. The sample holds roughly 30,000 clones; 84% are singletons and the top ten take around 17%. Sample: CD4+ or CD8+ T cells sorted from blood, taken in a trial of the OX40 agonist ivuxolimab. The receptors shown here come from an adult with an advanced solid tumor such as melanoma, head and neck, liver or kidney cancer. CDR3s include the opening cysteine and the closing phenylalanine or tryptophan. D genes are given only for firm matches. Not all rows give a size; the values are once, few, many and, for expanded clones, a class.

clone_size | cdr3_length | d_call | j_call | v_call | cdr3_nt | cdr3_aa
- | 17 | TRBD1 | TRBJ1-1 | TRBV25-1 | TGTGCCAGCAGTTACCGGGACAGGGGCGGATTGAACACTGAAGCTTTCTTT | CASSYRDRGGLNTEAFF
- | 13 | TRBD1 | TRBJ1-6 | TRBV6-1 | TGTGCCAGCGTCGGGACAGGGGCTTCACCCCTCCACTTT | CASVGTGASPLHF
- | 14 | - | TRBJ1-2 | TRBV9 | TGTGCCAGCAGCGTAGCGGGACATGAATATGGCTACACCTTC | CASSVAGHEYGYTF
- | 18 | TRBD2 | TRBJ2-1 | TRBV5-8 | TGTGCCAGCAGCTTTGATTTAGCGGGGGTTTCCGAACACAATGAGCAGTTCTTC | CASSFDLAGVSEHNEQFF
- | 19 | TRBD1 | TRBJ1-5 | TRBV7-9 | TGTGCCAGCAGCTTTTACAACCCCCCCGGGACAGGGGTCAATCAGCCCCAGCATTTT | CASSFYNPPGTGVNQPQHF
- | 13 | - | TRBJ2-1 | TRBV5-6 | TGTGCCAGCAGCTTAGGCTCCTACAATGAGCAGTTCTTC | CASSLGSYNEQFF
medium-sized | 13 | - | TRBJ2-7 | TRBV6-1 | TGTGCCAGCAGTGCGACAGCCCTCTACGAGCAGTACTTC | CASSATALYEQYF
- | 15 | - | TRBJ1-3 | TRBV4-1 | TGCGCCAGCAGCCAAGACGGCGGTTCTGGAAACACCATATATTTT | CASSQDGGSGNTIYF
- | 11 | - | TRBJ1-2 | TRBV29-1 | TGCAGCGTTGTGGGGGGGCTTGGCTACACCTTC | CSVVGGLGYTF
- | 15 | - | TRBJ2-2 | TRBV4-1 | TGCGCCAGCAGCCACTTCTCTGGTTCAGCCGGGGAGCTGTTTTTT | CASSHFSGSAGELFF
- | 15 | TRBD1 | TRBJ1-3 | TRBV4-1 | TGCGCCAGCAGCCGACAGGGGGCGGAAGGAAACACCATATATTTT | CASSRQGAEGNTIYF
- | 16 | - | TRBJ1-2 | TRBV4-1 | TGCGCCAGCAGCCAAGATACTGGGAAAGGCGACTATGGCTACACCTTC | CASSQDTGKGDYGYTF
- | 14 | - | TRBJ2-2 | TRBV7-9 | TGTGCCAGCAGGTCAACCGGAGGTACCGGGGAGCTGTTTTTT | CASRSTGGTGELFF
- | 13 | - | TRBJ2-4 | TRBV6-5 | TGTGCCAGCAGTTCACCGGGTGCCTATACTCAGTACTTC | CASSSPGAYTQYF